This TCR beta chain was documented in a study of cytomegalovirus exposure and HLA in healthy donors. Overall study context: Most donors, less than 85% of a few hundred genotyped, fell in the Caucasian-associated ancestry cluster.

With 1 base removed from V and 4 bases from J, the gap between germline ends came to 17 bases. This CDR3 is 16 amino acids long. Germline assignment: CDR1 LGHNA and CDR2 YNFKEQ. Study results and limitations: As a later analysis revealed, most CMV-associated TCR beta chains appeared HLA-restricted. Across donors, presence/absence analyses took sequencing depth to be roughly uniform. Both high specificity and high sensitivity reportedly marked the classifier's diagnosis of cytomegalovirus status.

The study ran its PCR with 60 Vbeta and 13 Jbeta primers. TCRdb keeps only in-frame clones here, not all; method: immunoSEQ multiplex PCR. The data show under 250,000 clones, around 79% seen once. To note about this clone: Its matching antigen is unknown.

This TCR derives from a male donor in good health and CMV-seronegative. The chain uses TRBV4-2 and TRBJ2-7, with D possibly matching TRBD2 (5 bases). The sample taken for sequencing was PBMCs. The CDR3: CASSQVLAGGNYEQYF. CDR3 coding DNA: TGTGCCAGCAGCCAAGTTCTTGCAGGAGGTAATTACGAGCAGTACTTC.